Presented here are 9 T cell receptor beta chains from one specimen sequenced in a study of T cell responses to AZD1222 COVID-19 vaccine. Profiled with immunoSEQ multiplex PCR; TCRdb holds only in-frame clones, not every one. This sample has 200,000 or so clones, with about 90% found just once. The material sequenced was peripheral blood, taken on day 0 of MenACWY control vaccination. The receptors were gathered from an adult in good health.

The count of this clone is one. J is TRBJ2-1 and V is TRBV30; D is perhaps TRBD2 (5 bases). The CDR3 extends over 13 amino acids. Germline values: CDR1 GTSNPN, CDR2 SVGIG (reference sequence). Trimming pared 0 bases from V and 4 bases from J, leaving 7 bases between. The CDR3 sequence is CAWSVWRYNEQFF. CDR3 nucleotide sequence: TGTGCCTGGAGTGTTTGGAGGTACAATGAGCAGTTCTTC.

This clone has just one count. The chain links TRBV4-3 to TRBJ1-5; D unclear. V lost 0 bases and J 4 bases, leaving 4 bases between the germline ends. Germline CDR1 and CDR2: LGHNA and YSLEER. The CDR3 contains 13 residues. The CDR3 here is CASSQESNQPQHF. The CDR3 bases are TGCGCCAGCAGCCAAGAAAGTAATCAGCCCCAGCATTTT.

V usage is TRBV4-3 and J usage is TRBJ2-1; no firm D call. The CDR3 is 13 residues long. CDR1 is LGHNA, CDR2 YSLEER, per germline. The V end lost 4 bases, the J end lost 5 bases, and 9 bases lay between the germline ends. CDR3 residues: CASSPLTDNEQFF. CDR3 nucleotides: TGCGCCAGCAGCCCGCTGACCGACAATGAGCAGTTCTTC.

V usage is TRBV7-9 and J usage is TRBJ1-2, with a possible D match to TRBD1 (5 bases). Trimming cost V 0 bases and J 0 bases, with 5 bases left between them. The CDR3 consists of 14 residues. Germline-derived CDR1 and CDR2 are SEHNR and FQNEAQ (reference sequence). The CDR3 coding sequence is TGTGCCAGCAGCTTAGCACAGGCTAACTATGGCTACACCTTC. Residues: CASSLAQANYGYTF.

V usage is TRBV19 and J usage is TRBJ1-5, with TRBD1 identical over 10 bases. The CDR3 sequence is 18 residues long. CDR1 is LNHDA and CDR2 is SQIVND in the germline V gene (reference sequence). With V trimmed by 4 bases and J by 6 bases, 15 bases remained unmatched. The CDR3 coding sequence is TGTGCCAGTAGTAGGGGGACAGGGGAAGGAAGGAGTTTTCAGCCCCAGCATTTT. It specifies CASSRGTGEGRSFQPQHF.

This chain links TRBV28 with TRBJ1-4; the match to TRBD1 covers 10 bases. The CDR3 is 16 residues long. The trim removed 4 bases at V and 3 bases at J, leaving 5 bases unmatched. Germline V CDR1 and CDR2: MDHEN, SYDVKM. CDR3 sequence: CASSSPDRGPNEKLFF. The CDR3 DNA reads TGTGCCAGCAGTTCTCCCGACAGGGGGCCTAATGAAAAACTGTTTTTT.

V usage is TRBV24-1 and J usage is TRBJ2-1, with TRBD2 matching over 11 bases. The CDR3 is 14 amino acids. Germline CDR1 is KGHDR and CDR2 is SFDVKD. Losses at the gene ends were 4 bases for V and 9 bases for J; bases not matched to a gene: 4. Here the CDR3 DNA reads TGTGCCACCAGTGAGACCGGGACTAGCGGTGAGCAGTTCTTC. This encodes CATSETGTSGEQFF.

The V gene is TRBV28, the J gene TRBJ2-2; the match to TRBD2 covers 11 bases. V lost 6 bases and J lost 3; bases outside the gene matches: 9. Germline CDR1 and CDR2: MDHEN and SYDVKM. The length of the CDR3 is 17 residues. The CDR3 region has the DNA TGTGCCAGCAGCAACCTCCGACTAGCGGGACACACCGGGGAGCTGTTTTTT. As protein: CASSNLRLAGHTGELFF.

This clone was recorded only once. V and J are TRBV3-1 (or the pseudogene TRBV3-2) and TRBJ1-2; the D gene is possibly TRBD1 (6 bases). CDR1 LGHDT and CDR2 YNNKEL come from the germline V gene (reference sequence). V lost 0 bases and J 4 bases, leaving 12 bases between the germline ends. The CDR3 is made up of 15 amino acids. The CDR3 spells CASSQDEGHLYGYTF. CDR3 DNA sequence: TGTGCCAGCAGCCAAGATGAGGGACACCTCTATGGCTACACCTTC.